This TCR beta chain stems from a study of blood T cell repertoires in COVID-19. Background on the study: Specimens from acute and convalescent COVID-19 originated in the United States, Italy and Spain.

This CDR3 has 14 amino acids. CDR1 and CDR2 from the germline V gene are KGHSH and LQKENI. J lost 10 bases, V lost 6 bases, and 11 bases had no gene match. In the authors' workflow: The authors estimated nucleated cell counts from reference gene primer amplification. Generated by immunoSEQ multiplex PCR, the TCRdb table keeps only in-frame clones and is missing some. The D gene and trimming were derived from the DNA, and the V and J assignments and clone size from that table. This table has around 360,000 clones, more than 75% appearing once. The chain is built from TRBV18 and TRBJ2-1; 8 bases agree with TRBD2. The specimen was peripheral blood. The source is a woman under 40 with COVID-19, enrolled during active disease. The CDR3 loop reads CASSLSPSGLEQFF. The DNA for the CDR3 is TGTGCCAGCTCCCTTTCCCCTAGCGGGCTCGAGCAGTTCTTC.